This is a list of T cell receptor beta chains from one sample in a study of T-cell reconstitution after alpha-beta-depleted transplantation in children. TCRdb ran MiXCR on the PCR reads and lists one entry per CDR3 protein. Among approximately 31,000 distinct CDR3 sequences, roughly 6.7% were seen once, and the ten largest hold roughly a quarter. This material consisted of peripheral blood, taken 60 days after TCRalphabeta/CD19-depleted stem cell transplant. The receptors come from a child under two years old who had a stem cell transplant for acute myeloid leukemia, so the T cells may come from the graft donor. CDR3s include the opening cysteine and the closing phenylalanine or tryptophan. The order of the fields is D gene, V gene, clone size, CDR3 protein. The D gene is left open where the match is weak. Some rows have no size entry. The others give once, few or many, or a class for an expanded clone.

NA	TRBV18	many	CASSPLGRQETQYF
NA	TRBV11-2	many	CASSPGGRTGELFF
TRBD2	TRBV4-3	NA	CASSQEGAGEGNTGELFF
NA	TRBV7-3	many	CASSEGFYEQYF
NA	TRBV29-1	many	CSVAQVPYEQYF
NA	TRBV10-3	many	CAIGGQWQYF
NA	TRBV21-1	many	CASSKVSGRAAYEQYF
TRBD2	TRBV15	many	CATSPGETGRENEQFF
TRBD1	TRBV20-1	many	CSAARTGWNTGELFF
TRBD1	TRBV6-5	many	CASSRPGTGIGTEAFF
NA	TRBV12-3/TRBV12-4	many	CASSPIRAQETQYF
TRBD2	TRBV5-1	many	CASSGLAGVNPYEQYF
NA	TRBV15	many	CATSRGKRSSYNEQFF
NA	TRBV27	many	CASSPRSGRAGEQYF
NA	TRBV4-3	many	CASSQVRQGWNTGELFF
NA	TRBV7-9	many	CARGGSGKDEQFF
NA	TRBV12-3/TRBV12-4	many	CASSSSRDTQYF
NA	TRBV10-3	many	CAIGMETQYF
NA	TRBV4-3	NA	CASSQDPPSSYNEQFF
TRBD2	TRBV4-2	many	CASSHGPTLAGDRDF
NA	TRBV12-3/TRBV12-4	many	CASSFGRSNNSPLHF
TRBD1	TRBV9	many	CASSVLGRGDTQYF
TRBD1	TRBV28	many	CASSLTGLNQPQHF
NA	TRBV6-5	many	CASSIRLSFYGYTF
TRBD2	TRBV4-1	many	CASSQVGLVQETQYF
NA	TRBV4-3	many	CASSQEVRSYEQYF
TRBD1	TRBV29-1	many	CSAFGQGPDTYGYTF
NA	TRBV6-1	many	CASTPYQETQYF
NA	TRBV24-1	NA	CATSDRGGTGANVLTF
TRBD1	TRBV10-3	many	CAISDLGQGKNTYEQYF
TRBD2	TRBV30	medium-sized	CAWSWTSGRETQYF
TRBD1	TRBV4-3	many	CASSQDFRGTVEQYF
NA	TRBV18	many	CASSPRDLNQPQHF
NA	TRBV4-3	few	CASSQGVYSGNTIYF
NA	TRBV2	few	CASRGRTAREAYGYTF
TRBD2	TRBV28	many	CASTPSGSVYEQYF
NA	TRBV29-1	many	CSIPRARGYTF
NA	TRBV28	medium-sized	CASSLAYEQYF
TRBD1	TRBV11-1	NA	CASRQGEVTQYF
TRBD2	TRBV10-3	many	CAIRDIVAGRRDEQYF
TRBD2	TRBV19	many	CASSYSTSGRVNTQYF
NA	TRBV4-3	few	CASSQDRGALTEAFF
TRBD1	TRBV29-1	NA	CSVVGQAGEQYF
NA	TRBV7-2	many	CASSLDGVNTGELFF
NA	TRBV11-2	many	CASGMGKTYEQYF
NA	TRBV24-1	many	CATSQGHFNGELFF
NA	TRBV30	few	CAWSPPDSAYSNQPQHF
TRBD1	TRBV24-1	many	CATSDSWDRNTGELFF
TRBD2	TRBV4-3	many	CASSPLLAGSTDTQYF
TRBD2	TRBV12-3/TRBV12-4	few	CACSFWGLAGGSYQETQYF
NA	TRBV7-9	few	CASSPVYFRETQYF
NA	TRBV11-1	NA	CASSLANRVQTLNSPLHF
NA	TRBV19	large	CASSTGLYLNTEAFF
TRBD1	TRBV5-6	many	CASSYGTGAYEQYF
TRBD2	TRBV4-3	few	CASSQDGGGAEDTDTQYF
TRBD1	TRBV6-1	NA	CASSEPDRGGNQPQHF
NA	TRBV29-1	NA	CSVAGGLGYTF
NA	TRBV30	few	CAWSAGYEQYF
NA	TRBV7-2	many	CASSPKTGYNSPLHF